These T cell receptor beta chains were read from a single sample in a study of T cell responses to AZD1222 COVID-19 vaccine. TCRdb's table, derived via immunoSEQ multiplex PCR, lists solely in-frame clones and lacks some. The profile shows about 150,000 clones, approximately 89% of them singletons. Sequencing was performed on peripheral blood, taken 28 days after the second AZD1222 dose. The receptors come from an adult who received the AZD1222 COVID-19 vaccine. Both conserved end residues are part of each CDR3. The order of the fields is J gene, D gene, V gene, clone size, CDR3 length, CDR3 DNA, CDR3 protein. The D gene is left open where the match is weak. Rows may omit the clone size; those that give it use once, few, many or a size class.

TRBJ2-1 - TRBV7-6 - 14 TGTGCCAGCAGCTTAGGCCTTTGGGACAATGAGCAGTTCTTC CASSLGLWDNEQFF
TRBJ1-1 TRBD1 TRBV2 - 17 TGTGCCAGCAGTGGGCTGGCAGGGGGCCGGATGAACACTGAAGCTTTCTTT CASSGLAGGRMNTEAFF
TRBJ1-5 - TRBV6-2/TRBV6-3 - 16 TGTGCCAGCAGTTCTTTGGCAGGAGGGGATAATCAGCCCCAGCATTTT CASSSLAGGDNQPQHF
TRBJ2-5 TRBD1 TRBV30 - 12 TGTGCCTGGGGGGACAGGCAAGAGACCCAGTACTTC CAWGDRQETQYF
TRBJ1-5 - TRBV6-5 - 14 TGTGCCAGCAGTCGCTTCCTATCCGATCAGCCCCAGCATTTT CASSRFLSDQPQHF
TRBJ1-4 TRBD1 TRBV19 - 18 TGTGCCAGTAGGAGGACAGGGTCGATTAACGCGGCCGTTGAAAAACTGTTTTTT CASRRTGSINAAVEKLFF
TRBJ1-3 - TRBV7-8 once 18 TGTGCCAGCAGCTCGAGGGGCCAAGGGAGCCTCTCCGGAAACACCATATATTTT CASSSRGQGSLSGNTIYF
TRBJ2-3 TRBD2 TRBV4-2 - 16 TGTGCCAGCAGCCAAGTCCTAGCGGGACTAACAGATACGCAGTATTTT CASSQVLAGLTDTQYF
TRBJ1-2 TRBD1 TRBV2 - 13 TGTGCCAGCAGGGGGACAGGGTCCGTGGGCTACACCTTC CASRGTGSVGYTF
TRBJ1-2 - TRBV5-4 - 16 TGTGCCAGCAGCCCCATGTGGGGGCCCGGGGCCTATGGCTACACCTTC CASSPMWGPGAYGYTF
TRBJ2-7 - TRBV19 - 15 TGTGCCAGTAGTATCCAACCTTTTATGGTATACGAGCAGTACTTC CASSIQPFMVYEQYF
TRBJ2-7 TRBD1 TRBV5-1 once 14 TGCGCCAGCAGCACCGGGACAGGCCTGTCCGAGCAGTACTTC CASSTGTGLSEQYF
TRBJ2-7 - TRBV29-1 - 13 TGCAGCGTTGAAGCCAGGGACTCCTACGAGCAGTACTTC CSVEARDSYEQYF
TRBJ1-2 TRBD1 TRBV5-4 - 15 TGTGCCAGCAGCTCGGGGACAGGGAGTCCCTATGGCTACACCTTC CASSSGTGSPYGYTF
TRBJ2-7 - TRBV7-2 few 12 TGTGCCAGCAGCCCTTTCTCCTACGAGCAGTACTTC CASSPFSYEQYF
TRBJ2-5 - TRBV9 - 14 TGTGCCAGCAGCGTAGGTGGGACACAAGAGACCCAGTACTTC CASSVGGTQETQYF
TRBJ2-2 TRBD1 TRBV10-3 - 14 TGTGCCCTTCGACAGGGGCTGACCACCGGGGAGCTGTTTTTT CALRQGLTTGELFF
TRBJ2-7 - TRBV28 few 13 TGTGCCAGCAGGGCAGGGAGCTCCTACGAGCAGTACTTC CASRAGSSYEQYF
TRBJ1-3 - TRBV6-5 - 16 TGTGCCAGCAGTTACTCTATTGTCAGGGTGACAAACACCATATATTTT CASSYSIVRVTNTIYF
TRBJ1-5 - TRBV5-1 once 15 TGCGCCAGCAGCTTGGACCTGAGTTTGAATCAGCCCCAGCATTTT CASSLDLSLNQPQHF
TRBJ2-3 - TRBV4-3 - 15 TGCGCCAGCAGCCAGGAGAGCCGGGCCCCAGATACGCAGTATTTT CASSQESRAPDTQYF
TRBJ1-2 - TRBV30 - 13 TGTGCCTGGAGTGTATTAAGGGAACAGGGCTACACCTTC CAWSVLREQGYTF
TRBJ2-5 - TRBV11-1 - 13 TGTGCCAGCAGCAAGGGACCAGAAGAGACCCAGTACTTC CASSKGPEETQYF
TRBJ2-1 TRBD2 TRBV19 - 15 TGTGCCAGTAGTCCACTAGCGGGAGAGCGCAATGAGCAGTTCTTC CASSPLAGERNEQFF
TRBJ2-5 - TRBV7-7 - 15 TGTGCCAGCAGCTTAGCACCCCAGGGTGGAGAGACCCAGTACTTC CASSLAPQGGETQYF
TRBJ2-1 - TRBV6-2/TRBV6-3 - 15 TGTGCCAGCAGTCCCCGGAACTTAGCGACGAATGAGCAGTTCTTC CASSPRNLATNEQFF
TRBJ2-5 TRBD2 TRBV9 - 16 TGTGCCAGCAACCGTAATGGCGGGAGCATCCAAGAGACCCAGTACTTC CASNRNGGSIQETQYF
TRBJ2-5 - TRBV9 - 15 TGTGCCAGCAGCGTAGACCTTTCGGGTGGCGAGACCCAGTACTTC CASSVDLSGGETQYF
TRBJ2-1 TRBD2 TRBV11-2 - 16 TGTGCCAGCAGCAACCGACTAGCGGGAGTCATCGATGAGCAGTTCTTC CASSNRLAGVIDEQFF
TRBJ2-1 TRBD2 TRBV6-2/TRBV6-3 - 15 TGTGCCAGCAGTTACGGACTAGCGGGAGGCAATGAGCAGTTCTTC CASSYGLAGGNEQFF
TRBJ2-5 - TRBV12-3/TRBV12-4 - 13 TGTGCCAGCAGTTCAGGGGCCGAGGAGACCCAGTACTTC CASSSGAEETQYF
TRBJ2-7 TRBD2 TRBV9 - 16 TGTGCCAGCAGCGCCGCCAGCGGGGGAACCCCCTACGAGCAGTACTTC CASSAASGGTPYEQYF
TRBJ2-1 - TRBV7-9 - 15 TGTGCCAGCAGCTTCCAGCAGAGCTCCTACAATGAGCAGTTCTTC CASSFQQSSYNEQFF
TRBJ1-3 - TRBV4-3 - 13 TGCGCCAGCAGCCAAGTCGGCAGAAACACCATATATTTT CASSQVGRNTIYF
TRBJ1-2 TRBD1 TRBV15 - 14 TGTGCCACCAGCAGTCAGACAGGGAACTATGGCTACACCTTC CATSSQTGNYGYTF
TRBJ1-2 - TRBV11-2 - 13 TGTGCCAGCAGCTCGAATACGGGGGATGGCTACACCTTC CASSSNTGDGYTF
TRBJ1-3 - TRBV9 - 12 TGTGCCAGCAGCGAAACCGCAAACACCATATATTTT CASSETANTIYF
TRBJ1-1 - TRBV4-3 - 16 TGCGCCAGCGCCCAGGGCCAACGGGCTAGTGACGCTGAAGCTTTCTTT CASAQGQRASDAEAFF
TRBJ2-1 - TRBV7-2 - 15 TGTGCCAGCAGTTCCCGGGTGAGCTCCTACAATGAGCAGTTCTTC CASSSRVSSYNEQFF
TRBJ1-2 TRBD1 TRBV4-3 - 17 TGCGCCAGCAGCCAAGAACCAGCAGGGGGTACTAACTATGGCTACACCTTC CASSQEPAGGTNYGYTF
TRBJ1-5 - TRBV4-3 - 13 TGCGCCAGCAGCCAAGATACGGATCAGCCCCAGCATTTT CASSQDTDQPQHF
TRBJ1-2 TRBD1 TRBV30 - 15 TGTGCCTCCTCGTGGGGGACAGGGATCTCTCGTGGCTACACCTTC CASSWGTGISRGYTF
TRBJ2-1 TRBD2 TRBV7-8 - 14 TGTGCCAGCAGCTTATCAGGGACTAGCAATGAGCAGTTCTTC CASSLSGTSNEQFF
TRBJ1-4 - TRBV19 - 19 TGTGCCAGTAGTATAGGTATGGTCACCGGGGCTGCAACTAATGAAAAACTGTTTTTT CASSIGMVTGAATNEKLFF
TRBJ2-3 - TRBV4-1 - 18 TGCGCCAGCAGCCAACCTTTCGCCGGACCGCGAGTGGAAGATACGCAGTATTTT CASSQPFAGPRVEDTQYF
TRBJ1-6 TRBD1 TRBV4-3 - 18 TGCGCCAGCAGCCAACACCGGGACAGGGCATCCTATAATTCACCCCTCCACTTT CASSQHRDRASYNSPLHF
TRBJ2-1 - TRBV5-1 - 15 TGCGCCAGCAGCTTGGGAGGACAGACCTACAATGAGCAGTTCTTC CASSLGGQTYNEQFF
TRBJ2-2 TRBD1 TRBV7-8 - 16 TGTGCCAGCAGCCTAATGGGACAGCCGTCCACCGGGGAGCTGTTTTTT CASSLMGQPSTGELFF
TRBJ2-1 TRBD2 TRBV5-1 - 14 TGCGCCAGCAGCTCGGGGGGGACCTTCAATGAGCAGTTCTTC CASSSGGTFNEQFF
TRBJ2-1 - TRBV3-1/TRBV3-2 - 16 TGTGCCAGCAGCCCAGTTAGCGGCTCCCCACGGAATGAGCAGTTCTTC CASSPVSGSPRNEQFF
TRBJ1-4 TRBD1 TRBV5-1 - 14 TGCGCCAGCAGTGACAGGGCAACTAATGAAAAACTGTTTTTT CASSDRATNEKLFF